Listed here are 14 T cell receptor beta chains from one sample, sequenced in a study of T cell repertoires in cytomegalovirus infection. TCRdb itself ran the reads through MiXCR, one entry per CDR3 protein. The data contain some 400,000 distinct CDR3 sequences, roughly 20% of them singletons. Specimen: PBMCs. Source of these receptors: a human donor in good health (CMV status not recorded). Some clones in this sample may be carry-over from other donors' samples.

This clonotype has ten or more counts. The chain links TRBV7-2 to TRBJ1-2; 7 bases are shared with TRBD1. This CDR3 has 15 amino acids. Unmatched junction bases numbered 7, after V lost 3 bases and J lost 3 bases. CDR1 and CDR2 (germline): SGHTA, FQGNSA. The CDR3 loop is CASSFPGQLDYGYTF. CDR3 DNA: TGTGCCAGCAGCTTCCCGGGACAGCTCGACTATGGCTACACCTTC.

This clonotype has just a few counts. The rearrangement links TRBV12-3 or TRBV12-4 to TRBJ1-6, with D perhaps TRBD1 (6 bases). The CDR3 sequence is 15 residues long. The V end lost 6 bases, the J end lost 7 bases, and 16 bases lay between the germline ends. DNA for the CDR3: TGTGCCAGCAGCCAACAGGGCCTACCCAATTCACCCCTCCACTTT. This codes for CASSQQGLPNSPLHF.

This clonotype was picked up a small number of times. As DNA, the CDR3 is TGTGCCAGCAACCACCGGGACACTCAAGAGACCCAGTACTTC. This gives the protein CASNHRDTQETQYF. The chain combines TRBV28 with TRBJ2-5; TRBD1 might be the D (6 bases). The germline V gene has CDR1 MDHEN and CDR2 SYDVKM. The CDR3 has 14 residues. Trimming cost V 7 bases and J 2 bases, with 14 bases left between them.

Only a few counts were recorded for this clonotype. The rearrangement uses TRBV5-1 and TRBJ2-1; D uncertain. Per germline, CDR1 SGHRS and CDR2 YFSETQ. The CDR3 sequence is 14 residues long. Trimming pared 0 bases from V and 4 bases from J, leaving 8 bases between. CDR3 nucleotide sequence: TGCGCCAGCAGCTTGGAGCCTGAATACAATGAGCAGTTCTTC. It is translated as CASSLEPEYNEQFF.

Details on this clonotype: A much larger clone differs by one base, so this may be a read error. The V call is TRBV7-4, the J call TRBJ2-7; D is uncertain. The CDR3 is made up of 14 amino acids. The germline gives CDR1 SGHVT, CDR2 SQSDAQ. The CDR3 loop reads CSSSLEGPLGEQYF. DNA for the CDR3: TGTTCCAGCAGCTTAGAAGGTCCCTTGGGGGAGCAGTACTTC. Drawing the rest from reference TRBV7-4 and TRBJ2-7, the complete variable domain is GAGVSQSPRYKVAKRGRDVALRCDSISGHVTLYWYRQTLGQGSEVLTYSQSDAQRDKSGRPSGRFSAERPERSVSTLKIQRTEQGDSAVYLCSSSLEGPLGEQYFGPGTRLTVT.

This clonotype was seen only a few times. This chain joins TRBV27 and TRBJ1-4, with TRBD1 as a possible D gene (5 bases). The CDR3 spans 15 residues. V was cut by 5 bases and J by 8 bases, with 18 bases left in between. Germline CDR1 is MNHEY and CDR2 is SMNVEV (reference sequence). CDR3 amino acids: CASSGAAGRREKLFF. DNA of the CDR3: TGTGCCAGCAGTGGGGCCGCAGGGAGACGCGAAAAACTGTTTTTT.

The chain combines TRBV5-1 with TRBJ2-1, with 10 bases aligning to TRBD2. This CDR3 is built from 16 residues. Trimming cost V 0 bases and J 8 bases; bases outside gene matches: 8. Germline CDR1 reads SGHRS; CDR2 reads YFSETQ. DNA of the CDR3: TGCGCCAGCAGCTTGGTTGGTAGCGGGAGGTCGGATGAGCAGTTCTTC. This encodes CASSLVGSGRSDEQFF.

This clonotype appeared many times. This sequence joins TRBV12-3 or TRBV12-4 and TRBJ2-7; D may be TRBD1 or TRBD2 (5 bases each). With 2 bases removed from V and 4 bases from J, the gap between germline ends came to 12 bases. CDR3 length: 14 residues. Here the CDR3 reads CASSLRGPFYEQYF. As DNA, the CDR3 is TGTGCCAGCAGTTTAAGGGGACCGTTTTACGAGCAGTACTTC.

This clonotype came up a few times. The V gene is TRBV5-1, the J gene TRBJ2-7; possibly TRBD1 or TRBD2 for D (5 bases each). Germline-derived CDR1 and CDR2 are SGHRS and YFSETQ. CDR3 length equals 14 residues. The ends were cut back, 0 bases at V and 5 bases at J, with 12 bases in the middle. The chain's CDR3 is CASSLVPGSDEQYF. CDR3 bases: TGCGCCAGCAGCTTGGTGCCAGGGAGCGACGAGCAGTACTTC. The whole variable domain, remainder taken from reference TRBV5-1 and TRBJ2-7, is KAGVTQTPRYLIKTRGQQVTLSCSPISGHRSVSWYQQTPGQGLQFLFEYFSETQRNKGNFPGRFSGRQFSNSRSEMNVSTLELGDSALYLCASSLVPGSDEQYFGPGTRLTVT.

This clonotype was observed a few times. This chain joins TRBV15 and TRBJ2-2; unclear D gene. CDR3 length equals 14 residues. Deletions cut 0 bases from V and 4 bases from J, with 6 bases between. Germline assignment: CDR1 LNHNV and CDR2 YYDKDF (reference sequence). Here the CDR3 DNA reads TGTGCCACCAGCAGAGATTTGGGCACCGGGGAGCTGTTTTTT. It codes for CATSRDLGTGELFF. The full variable domain, in which reference TRBV15 and TRBJ2-2 provide the parts outside the CDR3, is DAMVIQNPRYQVTQFGKPVTLSCSQTLNHNVMYWYQQKSSQAPKLLFHYYDKDFNNEADTPDNFQSRRPNTSFCFLDIRSPGLGDTAMYLCATSRDLGTGELFFGEGSRLTVL.

This rearrangement joins TRBV7-9 to TRBJ2-7, with D perhaps matching TRBD2 (6 bases). V shed 5 bases and J shed 1 base, with 12 bases lying between them. The CDR3 is 14 amino acids. CDR1 and CDR2 from the germline V gene are SEHNR and FQNEAQ (reference sequence). The CDR3 protein is CASSPGRGSYEQYF. The CDR3 bases are TGTGCCAGCAGCCCGGGACGGGGGTCCTACGAGCAGTACTTC.

V and J are TRBV10-3 and TRBJ2-5; D remains unclear. The CDR3 covers 12 residues. The germline V and J ends were trimmed by 4 bases and 4 bases, with 7 bases remaining between them. CDR1 is ENHRY, CDR2 SYGVKD, per germline. CDR3 sequence reads: CAISVAGETQYF. The CDR3 coding sequence is TGTGCCATCAGTGTAGCAGGAGAGACCCAGTACTTC.

This clonotype was observed many times. V and J are TRBV7-2 and TRBJ2-5, with D perhaps being TRBD1 or TRBD2 (7 bases each). The CDR3 runs 16 residues. The germline V and J ends were trimmed by 1 base and 5 bases, with 17 bases remaining between them. The V gene's germline CDR1 is SGHTA and CDR2 FQGNSA. Here the CDR3 reads CASSLGGRARGETQYF. In DNA form, the CDR3 reads TGTGCCAGCAGCTTAGGGGGGAGGGCCAGGGGGGAGACCCAGTACTTC. Full variable domain (missing parts from reference TRBV7-2 and TRBJ2-5): GAGVSQSPSNKVTEKGKDVELRCDPISGHTALYWYRQSLGQGLEFLIYFQGNSAPDKSGLPSDRFSAERTGGSVSTLTIQRTQQEDSAVYLCASSLGGRARGETQYFGPGTRLLVL.

The rearrangement links TRBV2 to TRBJ1-3; D is unclear. Germline V gene lookup returns CDR1 SNHLY and CDR2 FYNNEI. This CDR3 spans 15 amino acids. Trimming took off 6 bases at V and 0 bases at J, with 12 bases between the two ends. As DNA, the CDR3 is TGTGCCAGCAGCTCCCGGATGAGCTCTGGAAACACCATATATTTT. Translating it yields CASSSRMSSGNTIYF.